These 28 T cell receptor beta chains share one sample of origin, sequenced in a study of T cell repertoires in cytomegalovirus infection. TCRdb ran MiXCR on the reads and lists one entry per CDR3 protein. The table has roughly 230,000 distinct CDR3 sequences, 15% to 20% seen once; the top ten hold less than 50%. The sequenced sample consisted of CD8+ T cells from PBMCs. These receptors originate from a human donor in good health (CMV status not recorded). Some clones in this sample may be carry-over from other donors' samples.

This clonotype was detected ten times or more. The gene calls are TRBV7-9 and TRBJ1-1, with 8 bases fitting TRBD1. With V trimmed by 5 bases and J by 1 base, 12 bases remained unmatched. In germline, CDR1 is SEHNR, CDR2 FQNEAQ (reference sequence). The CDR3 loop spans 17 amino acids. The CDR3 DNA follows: TGTGCCAGCAGCCCAGACCCGACAGGGGCCCCGAACACTGAAGCTTTCTTT. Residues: CASSPDPTGAPNTEAFF.

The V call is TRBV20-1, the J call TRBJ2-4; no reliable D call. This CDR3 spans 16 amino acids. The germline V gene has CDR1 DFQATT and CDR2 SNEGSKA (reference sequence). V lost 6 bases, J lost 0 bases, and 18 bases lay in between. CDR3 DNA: TGCAGTGCCAGGAGTCCCTACGGCCTAGCCAAAAACATTCAGTACTTC. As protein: CSARSPYGLAKNIQYF.

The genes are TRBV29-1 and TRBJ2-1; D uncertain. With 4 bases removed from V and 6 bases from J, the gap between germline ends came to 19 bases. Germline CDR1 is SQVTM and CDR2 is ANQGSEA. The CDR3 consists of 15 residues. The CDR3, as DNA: TGCAGCGTTGCCCTACAGCTCAGGCTAATCAATGAGCAGTTCTTC. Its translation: CSVALQLRLINEQFF.

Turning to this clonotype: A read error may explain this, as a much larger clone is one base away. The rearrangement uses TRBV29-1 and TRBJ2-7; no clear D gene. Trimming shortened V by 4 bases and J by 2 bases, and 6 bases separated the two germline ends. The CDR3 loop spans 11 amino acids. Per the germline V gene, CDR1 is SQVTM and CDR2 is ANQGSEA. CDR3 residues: CSVGEPYEQYF. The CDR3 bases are TGCAGCGTTGGAGAGCCCTACGAGCAGTACTTC.

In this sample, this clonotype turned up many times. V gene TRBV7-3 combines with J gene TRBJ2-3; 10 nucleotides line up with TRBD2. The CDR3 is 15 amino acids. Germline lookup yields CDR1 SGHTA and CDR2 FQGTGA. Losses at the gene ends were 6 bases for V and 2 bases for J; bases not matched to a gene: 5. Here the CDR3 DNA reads TGTGCCAGCAGTTCCAGCGGGGGGGCCACAGATACGCAGTATTTT. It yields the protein CASSSSGGATDTQYF.

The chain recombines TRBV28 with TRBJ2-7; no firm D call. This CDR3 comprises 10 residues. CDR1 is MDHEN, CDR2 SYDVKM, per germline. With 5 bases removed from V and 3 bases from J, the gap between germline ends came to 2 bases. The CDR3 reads CASSVYEQYF. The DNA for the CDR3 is TGTGCCAGCAGTGTCTACGAGCAGTACTTC.

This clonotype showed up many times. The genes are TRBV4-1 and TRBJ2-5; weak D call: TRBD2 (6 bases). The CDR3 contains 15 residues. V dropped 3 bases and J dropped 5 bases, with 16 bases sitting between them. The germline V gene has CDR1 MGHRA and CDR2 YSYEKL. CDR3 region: CASSQSVGGWETQYF. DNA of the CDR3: TGCGCCAGCAGCCAGTCGGTCGGGGGTTGGGAGACCCAGTACTTC.

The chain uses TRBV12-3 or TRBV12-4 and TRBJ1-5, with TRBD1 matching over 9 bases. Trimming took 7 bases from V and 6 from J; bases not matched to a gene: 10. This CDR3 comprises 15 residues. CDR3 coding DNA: TGTGCCAGCATTCCCAACAGGGGGCTATTTCAGCCCCAGCATTTT. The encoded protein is CASIPNRGLFQPQHF.

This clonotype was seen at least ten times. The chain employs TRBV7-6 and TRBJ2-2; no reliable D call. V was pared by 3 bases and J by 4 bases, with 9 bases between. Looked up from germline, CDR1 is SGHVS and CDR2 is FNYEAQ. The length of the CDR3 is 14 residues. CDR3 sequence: CASSFSSGTGELFF. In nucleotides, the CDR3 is TGTGCCAGCAGCTTCAGTTCGGGCACCGGGGAGCTGTTTTTT.

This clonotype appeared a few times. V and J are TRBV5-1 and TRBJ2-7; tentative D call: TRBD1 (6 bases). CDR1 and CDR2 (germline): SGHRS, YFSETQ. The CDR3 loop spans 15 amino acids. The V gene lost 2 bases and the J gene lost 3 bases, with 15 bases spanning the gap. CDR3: CASSLTGSSDYEQYF. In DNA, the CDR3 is TGCGCCAGCAGCTTAACAGGGTCTTCGGACTACGAGCAGTACTTC.

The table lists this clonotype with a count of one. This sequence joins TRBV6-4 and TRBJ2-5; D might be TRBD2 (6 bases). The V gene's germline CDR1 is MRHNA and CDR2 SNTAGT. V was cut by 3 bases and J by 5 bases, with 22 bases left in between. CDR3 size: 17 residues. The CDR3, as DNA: TGTGCCAGCAGTGAACCTCCGGGACTCAGGTTTGGGGAGACCCAGTACTTC. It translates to CASSEPPGLRFGETQYF.

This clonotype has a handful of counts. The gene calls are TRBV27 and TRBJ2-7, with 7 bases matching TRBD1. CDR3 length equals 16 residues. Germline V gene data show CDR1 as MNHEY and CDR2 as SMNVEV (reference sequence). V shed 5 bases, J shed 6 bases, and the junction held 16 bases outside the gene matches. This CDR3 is CASSSRDSSFRGEQYF. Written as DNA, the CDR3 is TGTGCCAGCAGTAGTCGGGACAGTTCCTTCCGAGGCGAGCAGTACTTC.

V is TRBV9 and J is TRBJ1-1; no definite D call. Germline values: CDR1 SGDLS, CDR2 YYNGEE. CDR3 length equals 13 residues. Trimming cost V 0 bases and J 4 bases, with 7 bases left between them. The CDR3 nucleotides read TGTGCCAGCAGCGTAGGACGTGGCACTGAAGCTTTCTTT. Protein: CASSVGRGTEAFF.

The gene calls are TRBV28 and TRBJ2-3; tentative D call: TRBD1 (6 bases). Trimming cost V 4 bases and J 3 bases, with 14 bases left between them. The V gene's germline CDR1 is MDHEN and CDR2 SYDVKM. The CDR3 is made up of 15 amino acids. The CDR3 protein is CASSSTGISTDTQYF. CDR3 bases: TGTGCCAGCAGTTCTACAGGGATTTCGACAGATACGCAGTATTTT.

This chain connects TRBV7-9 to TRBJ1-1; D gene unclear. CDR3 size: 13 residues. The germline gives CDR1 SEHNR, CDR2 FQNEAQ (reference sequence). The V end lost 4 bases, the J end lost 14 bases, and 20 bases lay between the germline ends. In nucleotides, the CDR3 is TGTGCCAGCAGCTCCGGACCCGTTAGTGATTCCTTCTTT. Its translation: CASSSGPVSDSFF.

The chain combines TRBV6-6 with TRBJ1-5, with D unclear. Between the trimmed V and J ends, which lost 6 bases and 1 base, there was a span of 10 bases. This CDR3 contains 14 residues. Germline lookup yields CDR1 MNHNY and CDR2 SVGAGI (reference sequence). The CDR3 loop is CASSLLRSNQPQHF. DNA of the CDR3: TGTGCCAGCAGCCTATTACGGAGCAATCAGCCCCAGCATTTT.

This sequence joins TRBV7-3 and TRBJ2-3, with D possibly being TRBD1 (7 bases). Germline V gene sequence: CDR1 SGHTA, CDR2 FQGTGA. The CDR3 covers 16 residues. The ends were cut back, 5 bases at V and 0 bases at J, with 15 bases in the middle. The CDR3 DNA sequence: TGTGCCAGCAGCGCAGGGGGGCCCCCTAGCACAGATACGCAGTATTTT. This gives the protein CASSAGGPPSTDTQYF.

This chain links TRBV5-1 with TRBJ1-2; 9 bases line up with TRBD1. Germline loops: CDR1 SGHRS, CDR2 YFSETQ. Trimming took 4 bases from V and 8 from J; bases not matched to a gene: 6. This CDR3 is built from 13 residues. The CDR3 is CASSATGGGGYTF. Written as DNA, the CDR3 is TGCGCCAGCAGCGCAACAGGGGGCGGCGGCTACACCTTC. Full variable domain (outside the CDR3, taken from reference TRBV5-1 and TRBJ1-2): KAGVTQTPRYLIKTRGQQVTLSCSPISGHRSVSWYQQTPGQGLQFLFEYFSETQRNKGNFPGRFSGRQFSNSRSEMNVSTLELGDSALYLCASSATGGGGYTFGSGTRLTVV.

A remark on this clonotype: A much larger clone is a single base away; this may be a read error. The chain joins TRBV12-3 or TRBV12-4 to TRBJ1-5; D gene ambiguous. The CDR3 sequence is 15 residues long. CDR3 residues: CASSPYRRLSQHQHF. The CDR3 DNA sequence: TGTGCCAGCAGTCCCTACCGGAGGTTGAGCCAGCACCAGCATTTT.

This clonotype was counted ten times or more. CDR3 DNA: TGTGCCAGCAGCGCGAGAGGAGGAGACGAGCAGTACTTC. Encoded protein: CASSARGGDEQYF. The gene calls are TRBV2 and TRBJ2-7, with D perhaps TRBD2 (5 bases). This CDR3 is built from 13 residues. Trimming pared 6 bases from V and 5 bases from J, leaving 14 bases between. Germline V lookup: CDR1 SNHLY, CDR2 FYNNEI.

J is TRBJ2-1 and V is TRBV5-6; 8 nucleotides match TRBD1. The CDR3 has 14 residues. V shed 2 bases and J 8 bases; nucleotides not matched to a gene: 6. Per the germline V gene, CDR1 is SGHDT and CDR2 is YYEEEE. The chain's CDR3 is CASSFTGGLYEQFF. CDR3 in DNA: TGTGCCAGCAGCTTCACAGGGGGATTATATGAGCAGTTCTTC.

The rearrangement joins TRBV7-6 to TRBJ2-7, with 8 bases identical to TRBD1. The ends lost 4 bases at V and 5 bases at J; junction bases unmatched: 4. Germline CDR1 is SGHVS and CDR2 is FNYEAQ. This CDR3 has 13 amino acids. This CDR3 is CASSWQGADEQYF. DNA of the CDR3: TGTGCCAGCAGCTGGCAGGGGGCAGACGAGCAGTACTTC. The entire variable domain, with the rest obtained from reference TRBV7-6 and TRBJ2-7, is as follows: GAGVSQSPRYKVTKRGQDVALRCDPISGHVSLYWYRQALGQGPEFLTYFNYEAQQDKSGLPNDRFSAERPEGSISTLTIQRTEQRDSAMYRCASSWQGADEQYFGPGTRLTVT.

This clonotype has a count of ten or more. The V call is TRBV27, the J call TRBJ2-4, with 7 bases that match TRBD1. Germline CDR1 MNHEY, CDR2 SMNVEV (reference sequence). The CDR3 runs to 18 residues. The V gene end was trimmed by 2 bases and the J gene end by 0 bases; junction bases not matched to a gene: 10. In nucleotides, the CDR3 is TGTGCCAGCAGTTTAAACGGACAGGAAAATATAGCCAAAAACATTCAGTACTTC. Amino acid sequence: CASSLNGQENIAKNIQYF.

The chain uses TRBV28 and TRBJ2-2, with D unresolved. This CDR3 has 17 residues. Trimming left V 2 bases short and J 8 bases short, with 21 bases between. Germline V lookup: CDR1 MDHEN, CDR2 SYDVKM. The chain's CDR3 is CASSLSIRWRSAGELFF. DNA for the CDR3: TGTGCCAGCAGTTTAAGTATCCGGTGGCGGTCGGCGGGGGAGCTGTTTTTT.

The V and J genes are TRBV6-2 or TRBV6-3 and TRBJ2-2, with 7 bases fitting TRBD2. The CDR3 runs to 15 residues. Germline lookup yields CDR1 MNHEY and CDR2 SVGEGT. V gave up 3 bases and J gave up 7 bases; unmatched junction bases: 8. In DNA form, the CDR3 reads TGTGCCAGCAGTTATCTAGCGGCGCTCGTCGGGGAGCTGTTTTTT. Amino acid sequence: CASSYLAALVGELFF.

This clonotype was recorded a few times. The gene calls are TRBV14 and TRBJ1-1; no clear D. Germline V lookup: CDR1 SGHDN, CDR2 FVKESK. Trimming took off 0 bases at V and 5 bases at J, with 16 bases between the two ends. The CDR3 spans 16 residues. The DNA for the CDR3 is TGTGCCAGCAGCCAAGATGTTCTCGGTGTCAAAACTGAAGCTTTCTTT. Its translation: CASSQDVLGVKTEAFF.

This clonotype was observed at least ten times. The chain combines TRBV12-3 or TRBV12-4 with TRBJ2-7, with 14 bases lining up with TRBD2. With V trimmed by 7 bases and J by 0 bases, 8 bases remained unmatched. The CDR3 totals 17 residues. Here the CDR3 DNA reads TGTGCCAGCACTCTGACTAGCGGGGGGGATTACTCCTACGAGCAGTACTTC. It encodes CASTLTSGGDYSYEQYF.

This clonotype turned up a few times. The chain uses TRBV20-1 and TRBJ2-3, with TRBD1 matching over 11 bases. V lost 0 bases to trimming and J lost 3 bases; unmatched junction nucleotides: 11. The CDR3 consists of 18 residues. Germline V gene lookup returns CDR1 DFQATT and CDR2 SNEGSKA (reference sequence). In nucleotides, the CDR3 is TGCAGTGCTAGAGATTCCGGACAGGGGGCCGTGTTTACAGATACGCAGTATTTT. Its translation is CSARDSGQGAVFTDTQYF.